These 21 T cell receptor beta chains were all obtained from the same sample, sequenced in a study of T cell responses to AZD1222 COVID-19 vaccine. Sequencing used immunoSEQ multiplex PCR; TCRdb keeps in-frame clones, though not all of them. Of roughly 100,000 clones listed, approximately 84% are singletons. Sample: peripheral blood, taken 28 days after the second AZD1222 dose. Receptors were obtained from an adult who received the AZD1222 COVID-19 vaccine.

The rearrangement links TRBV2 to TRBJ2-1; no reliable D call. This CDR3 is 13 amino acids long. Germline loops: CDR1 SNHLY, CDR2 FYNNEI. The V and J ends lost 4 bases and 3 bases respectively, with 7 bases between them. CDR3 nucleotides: TGTGCCAGCAGTGTTTTAGACTACAATGAGCAGTTCTTC. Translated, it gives CASSVLDYNEQFF.

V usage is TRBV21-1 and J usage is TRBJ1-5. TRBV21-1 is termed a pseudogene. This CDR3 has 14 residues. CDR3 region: CASSETREGQPQHF. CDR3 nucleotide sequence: TGTGCCAGCAGCGAAACCAGGGAGGGACAGCCCCAGCATTTT.

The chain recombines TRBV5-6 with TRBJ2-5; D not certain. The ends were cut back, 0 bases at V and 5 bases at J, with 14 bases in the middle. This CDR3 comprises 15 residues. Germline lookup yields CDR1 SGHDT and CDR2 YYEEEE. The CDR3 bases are TGTGCCAGCAGCTTGGGAACAGTCCTGGGGGAGACCCAGTACTTC. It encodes CASSLGTVLGETQYF.

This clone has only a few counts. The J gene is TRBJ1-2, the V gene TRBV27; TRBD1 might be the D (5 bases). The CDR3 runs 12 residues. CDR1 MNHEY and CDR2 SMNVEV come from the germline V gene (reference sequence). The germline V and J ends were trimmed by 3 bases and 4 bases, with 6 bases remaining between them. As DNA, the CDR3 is TGTGCCAGCAGTTTGCAGGGCTATGGCTACACCTTC. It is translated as CASSLQGYGYTF.

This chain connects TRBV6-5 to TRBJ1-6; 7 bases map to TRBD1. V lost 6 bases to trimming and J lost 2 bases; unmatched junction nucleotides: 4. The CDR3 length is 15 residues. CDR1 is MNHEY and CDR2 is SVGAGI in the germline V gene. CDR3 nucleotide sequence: TGTGCCAGCAGAGCAACAGGGGCCTATAATTCACCCCTCCACTTT. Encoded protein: CASRATGAYNSPLHF.

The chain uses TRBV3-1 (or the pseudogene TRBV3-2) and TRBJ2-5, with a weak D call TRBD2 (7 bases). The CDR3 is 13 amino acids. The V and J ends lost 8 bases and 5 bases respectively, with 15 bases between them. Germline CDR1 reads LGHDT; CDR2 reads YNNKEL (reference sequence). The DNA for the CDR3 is TGTGCCAGCTCCCGGGGGGCCTGGGAGACCCAGTACTTC. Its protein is CASSRGAWETQYF.

This chain's CDR3 is CASSVSSRGEYEQYF. The DNA of the CDR3 is TGTGCCAGCAGCGTCTCGTCCCGGGGCGAATACGAGCAGTACTTC. This chain uses TRBV9 with TRBJ2-7; D may match TRBD1 or TRBD2 (5 bases each). CDR1 and CDR2 (germline): SGDLS, YYNGEE. The CDR3 is 15 amino acids. The V and J ends lost 2 bases and 4 bases respectively, with 16 bases between them.

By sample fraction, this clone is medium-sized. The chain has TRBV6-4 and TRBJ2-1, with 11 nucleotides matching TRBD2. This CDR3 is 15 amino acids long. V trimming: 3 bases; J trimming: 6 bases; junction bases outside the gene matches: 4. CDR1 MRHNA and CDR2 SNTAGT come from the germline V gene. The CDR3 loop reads CASSELAGAFNEQFF. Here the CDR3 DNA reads TGTGCCAGCAGTGAACTAGCGGGGGCCTTCAATGAGCAGTTCTTC.

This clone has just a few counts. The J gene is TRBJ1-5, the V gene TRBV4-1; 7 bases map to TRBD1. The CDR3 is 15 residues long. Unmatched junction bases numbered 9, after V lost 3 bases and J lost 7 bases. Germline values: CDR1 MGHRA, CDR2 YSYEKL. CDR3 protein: CASSQRTGTDQPQHF. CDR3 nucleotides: TGCGCCAGCAGCCAGCGAACCGGGACAGACCAGCCCCAGCATTTT.

CDR3: CASSFDLQNGYTF. The CDR3 nucleotides are TGTGCCAGCAGCTTCGACCTACAGAATGGCTACACCTTC. The chain is built from TRBV7-9 and TRBJ1-2, with D unclear. CDR1 SEHNR and CDR2 FQNEAQ come from the germline V gene (reference sequence). Trimming left V 3 bases short and J 6 bases short, with 11 bases between. This CDR3 spans 13 amino acids.

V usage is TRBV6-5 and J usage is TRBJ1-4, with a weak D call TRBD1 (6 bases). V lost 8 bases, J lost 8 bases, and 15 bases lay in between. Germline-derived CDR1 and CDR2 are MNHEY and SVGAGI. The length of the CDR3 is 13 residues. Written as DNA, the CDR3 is TGTGCCAGCCGAGGGGGGGTTGAGGAAAAACTGTTTTTT. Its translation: CASRGGVEEKLFF.

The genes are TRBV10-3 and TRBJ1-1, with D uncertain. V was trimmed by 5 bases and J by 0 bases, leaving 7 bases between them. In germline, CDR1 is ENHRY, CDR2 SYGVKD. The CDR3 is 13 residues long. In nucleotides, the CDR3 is TGTGCCATCAGTAGCCAGATGAACACTGAAGCTTTCTTT. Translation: CAISSQMNTEAFF.

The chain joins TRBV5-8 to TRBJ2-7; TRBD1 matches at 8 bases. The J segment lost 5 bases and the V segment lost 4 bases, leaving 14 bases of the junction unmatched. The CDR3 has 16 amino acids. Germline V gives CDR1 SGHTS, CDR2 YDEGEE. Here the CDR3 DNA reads TGTGCCAGCAGCCCTCAGGGGGCGGGTTTTTCGGACGAGCAGTACTTC. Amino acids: CASSPQGAGFSDEQYF.

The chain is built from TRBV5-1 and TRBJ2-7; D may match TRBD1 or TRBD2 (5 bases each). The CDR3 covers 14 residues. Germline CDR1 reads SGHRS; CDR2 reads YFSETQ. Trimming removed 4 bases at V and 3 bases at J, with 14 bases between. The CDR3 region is CASSPNGANYEQYF. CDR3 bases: TGCGCCAGCAGCCCGAACGGGGCCAACTACGAGCAGTACTTC.

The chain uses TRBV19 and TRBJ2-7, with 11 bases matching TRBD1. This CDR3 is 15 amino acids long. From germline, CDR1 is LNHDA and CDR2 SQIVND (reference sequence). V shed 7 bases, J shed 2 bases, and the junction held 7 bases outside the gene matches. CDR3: CASNGGTGGAYEQYF. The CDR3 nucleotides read TGTGCCAGTAATGGGGGGACAGGGGGTGCCTACGAGCAGTACTTC.

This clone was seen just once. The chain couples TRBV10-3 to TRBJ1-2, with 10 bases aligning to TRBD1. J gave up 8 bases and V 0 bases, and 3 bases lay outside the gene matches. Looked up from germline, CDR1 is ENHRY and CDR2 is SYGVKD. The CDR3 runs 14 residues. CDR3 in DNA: TGTGCCATCAGTGAGTCGGGACAGGGGTTCGGCTACACCTTC. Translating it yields CAISESGQGFGYTF.

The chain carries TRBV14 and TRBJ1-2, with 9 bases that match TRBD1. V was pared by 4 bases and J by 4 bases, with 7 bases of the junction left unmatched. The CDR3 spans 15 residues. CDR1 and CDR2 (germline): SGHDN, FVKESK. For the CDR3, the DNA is TGTGCCAGCAGCCGATACCCGGACAGGGGCTATGGCTACACCTTC. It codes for CASSRYPDRGYGYTF.

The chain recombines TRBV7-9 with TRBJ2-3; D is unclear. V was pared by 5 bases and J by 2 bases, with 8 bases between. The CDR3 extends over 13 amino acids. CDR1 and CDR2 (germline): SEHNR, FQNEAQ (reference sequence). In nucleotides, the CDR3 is TGTGCCAGCAGCGGGCCCCTCACAGATACGCAGTATTTT. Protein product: CASSGPLTDTQYF.

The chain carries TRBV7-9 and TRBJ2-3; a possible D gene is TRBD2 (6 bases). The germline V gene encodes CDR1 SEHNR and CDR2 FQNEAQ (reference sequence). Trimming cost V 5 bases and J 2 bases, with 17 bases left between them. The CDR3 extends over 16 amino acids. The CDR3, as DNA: TGTGCCAGCAGCCCGAGCGGAGGGACCCTCACAGATACGCAGTATTTT. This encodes CASSPSGGTLTDTQYF. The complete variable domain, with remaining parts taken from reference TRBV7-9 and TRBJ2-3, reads DTGVSQNPRHKITKRGQNVTFRCDPISEHNRLYWYRQTLGQGPEFLTYFQNEAQLEKSRLLSDRFSAERPKGSFSTLEIQRTEQGDSAMYLCASSPSGGTLTDTQYFGPGTRLTVL.

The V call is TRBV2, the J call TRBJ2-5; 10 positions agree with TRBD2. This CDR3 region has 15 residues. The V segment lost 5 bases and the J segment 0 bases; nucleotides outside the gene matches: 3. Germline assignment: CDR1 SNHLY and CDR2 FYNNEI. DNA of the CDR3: TGTGCCAGCAGTCTAACTAGCGGGGACCAAGAGACCCAGTACTTC. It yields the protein CASSLTSGDQETQYF. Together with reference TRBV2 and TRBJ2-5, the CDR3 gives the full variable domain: EPEVTQTPSHQVTQMGQEVILRCVPISNHLYFYWYRQILGQKVEFLVSFYNNEISEKSEIFDDQFSVERPDGSNFTLKIRSTKLEDSAMYFCASSLTSGDQETQYFGPGTRLLVL.

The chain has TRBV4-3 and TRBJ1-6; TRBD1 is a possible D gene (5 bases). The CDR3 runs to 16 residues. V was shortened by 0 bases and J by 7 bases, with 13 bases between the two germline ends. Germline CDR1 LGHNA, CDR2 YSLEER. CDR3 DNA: TGCGCCAGCAGCCAAGAAGGGGCTAGTAGAAATTCACCCCTCCACTTT. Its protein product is CASSQEGASRNSPLHF.